Sequencing of this T cell receptor beta chain was carried out in a study of blood T cell repertoires in COVID-19. Study at large: T cells, B-cell-depleted T cells, or PBMCs supplied cDNA or gDNA.

Germline lookup yields CDR1 LGHNA and CDR2 YSLEER. Between the trimmed V and J ends, which lost 0 bases and 7 bases, there was a span of 19 bases. This CDR3 contains 17 residues. Some clones are missing from TCRdb's copy, which holds only in-frame ones; the method was immunoSEQ multiplex PCR. Of a few hundred thousand clones listed, 70% to 90% were seen once; the top ten hold approximately 2.2%. The rearrangement uses TRBV4-3 and TRBJ1-5, with D possibly being TRBD1 (6 bases). The sequenced sample consisted of peripheral blood. The TCR comes from a woman aged 45 to 65 with acute or convalescent COVID-19. The CDR3 protein is CASSQEIQGPRWQPQHF. CDR3 sequence (DNA): TGCGCCAGCAGCCAAGAAATACAGGGCCCTCGGTGGCAGCCCCAGCATTTT.